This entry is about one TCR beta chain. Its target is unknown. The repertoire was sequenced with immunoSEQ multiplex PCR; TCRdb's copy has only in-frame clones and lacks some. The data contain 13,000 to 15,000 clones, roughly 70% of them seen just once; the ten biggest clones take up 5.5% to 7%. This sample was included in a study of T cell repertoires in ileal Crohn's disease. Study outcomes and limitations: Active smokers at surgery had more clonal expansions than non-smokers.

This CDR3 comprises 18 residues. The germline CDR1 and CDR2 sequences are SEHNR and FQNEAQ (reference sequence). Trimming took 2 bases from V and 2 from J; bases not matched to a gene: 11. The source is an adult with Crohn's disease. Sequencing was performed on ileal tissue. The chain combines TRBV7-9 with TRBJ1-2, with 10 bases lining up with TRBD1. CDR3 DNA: TGTGCCAGCAGCTTACGGGCCTCCGGGACAGGGGTCAACTATGGCTACACCTTC. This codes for CASSLRASGTGVNYGYTF.